This T cell receptor (beta chain) is from a study of tissue T cells after allogeneic stem cell transplantation. Across the whole study: Tissue samples with histologically apparent lymphocytes on H&E review were prioritized for sequencing. Study-level results: TCR repertoires tracked anatomic similarity, regardless of disease or transplant status.

Points on this clone: As yet, its antigen is unknown.

Clones were sequenced by immunoSEQ multiplex PCR, and TCRdb holds only the in-frame ones, with some missing. Among about 760 clones listed, approximately 50% were seen once. The sequence derives from a female patient aged 40 to 75 with steroid-refractory graft-versus-host disease after an allogeneic stem cell transplant. Some of these T cells may belong to the graft donor. The sequences come from jejunal tissue, collected at autopsy.

The CDR3 sequence is CASSFPGLQTDTQYF. The DNA of the CDR3 is TGTGCCAGCAGCTTCCCAGGACTACAGACAGATACGCAGTATTTT. The genes are TRBV11-2 and TRBJ2-3; perhaps TRBD2 as D (6 bases). From germline, CDR1 is SGHAT and CDR2 FQNNGV. Trimming took 3 bases from V and 3 from J, leaving 13 bases between them. CDR3 size: 15 residues.